This T cell receptor beta chain was identified in a study of T cell clones after liver transplantation. Study in general: Samples came from ITN030ST, which attempted immunosuppression withdrawal within 2 years of liver transplantation. Blood was drawn pre-transplant, before withdrawal, and after full or failed withdrawal. General study results and limits: In two subjects, few donor cells limited the measurable donor-reactive repertoire.

There are 13 residues in the CDR3. Trimming stripped 3 bases from V and 2 bases from J, with 5 bases between. Germline lookup yields CDR1 MNHEY and CDR2 SMNVEV (reference sequence). Concerning this clone itself: Antigen: not known.

Produced via immunoSEQ multiplex PCR; TCRdb's table is partial and in-frame only. This table holds approximately 19,000 clones, around 84% found once. This TCR was sampled from a human patient who received a liver transplant. The graft donor may have contributed some T cells. The rearrangement links TRBV27 to TRBJ1-5; D not certain. The source was CD8+ T cells from blood, collected about 50 months after liver transplant. This CDR3 reads CASSLSRNQPQHF. The CDR3 DNA is TGTGCCAGCAGTTTGTCCCGCAATCAGCCCCAGCATTTT.